The 27 T cell receptor beta chains reported below all come from one sample, sequenced in a study of T cells in tuberculosis. Thawed, overnight-rested PBMC were stained with GMM-loaded CD1B tetramer, viability dye and anti-CD3, then sorted. The CD1B tetramers carried C32 glucose monomycolate purified from Rhodococcus equi. The data were produced by immunoSEQ multiplex PCR, yet TCRdb's version contains in-frame clones alone and is incomplete. The profile shows 55,000 to 70,000 clones, around 81% of them singletons. Sequences were obtained from CD1b-GMM tetramer-negative cells sorted from PBMCs. Every receptor here comes from an adult woman with latent tuberculosis.

The CDR3 bases are TGTGCCAGCAGCGTGACTAGCGGGGGGGCCAACACCGGGGAGCTGTTTTTT. As protein: CASSVTSGGANTGELFF. This chain connects TRBV9 to TRBJ2-2, with TRBD2 matching over 14 bases. The CDR3 has 17 amino acids. V gave up 2 bases and J gave up 2 bases; unmatched junction bases: 2. Germline lookup yields CDR1 SGDLS and CDR2 YYNGEE.

V gene TRBV5-5 combines with J gene TRBJ1-3; maybe TRBD1 (6 bases). The CDR3 totals 16 residues. V was cut by 0 bases and J by 2 bases, with 12 bases left in between. Germline V CDR1 and CDR2: SGHKS, YYEKEE (reference sequence). The CDR3 sequence: CASSLAGGQPGNTIYF. The CDR3 coding sequence is TGTGCCAGCAGCTTGGCCGGGGGGCAGCCTGGAAACACCATATATTTT.

V is TRBV28 and J is TRBJ1-4; D is possibly TRBD1 (6 bases). Deletions cut 2 bases from V and 6 bases from J, with 16 bases between. CDR3 size: 16 residues. The germline V gene encodes CDR1 MDHEN and CDR2 SYDVKM. The CDR3 is CASSLVFGGRHEKLFF. CDR3 sequence (DNA): TGTGCCAGCAGTTTAGTGTTCGGGGGGCGTCATGAAAAACTGTTTTTT.

V usage is TRBV6-6 and J usage is TRBJ2-7; 8 bases map to TRBD2. This CDR3 has 15 amino acids. CDR1 and CDR2 from the germline V gene are MNHNY and SVGAGI (reference sequence). Trimming cost V 3 bases and J 4 bases; bases outside gene matches: 8. DNA of the CDR3: TGTGCCAGCAGTTATCCGGGACTAGGCGGATACGAGCAGTACTTC. Translating gives CASSYPGLGGYEQYF.

The chain has TRBV5-1 and TRBJ1-5, with a weak D call TRBD1 (5 bases). The V end was cut by 3 bases, the J end by 7 bases, with 14 bases between. CDR3 length: 14 residues. Germline V gene sequence: CDR1 SGHRS, CDR2 YFSETQ. For the CDR3, the DNA is TGCGCCAGCAGCTGGGGGGGAGGGGAACAGCCCCAGCATTTT. Translation: CASSWGGGEQPQHF.

The rearrangement links TRBV2 to TRBJ1-2, with D unclear. V was pared by 6 bases and J by 2 bases, with 7 bases between. The CDR3 contains 12 residues. The germline gives CDR1 SNHLY, CDR2 FYNNEI. CDR3 loop: CASSLENYGYTF. The CDR3 nucleotides read TGTGCCAGCAGCTTGGAGAACTATGGCTACACCTTC.

The chain carries TRBV14 and TRBJ1-1; D is unclear. V was trimmed by 2 bases and J by 1 base, leaving 11 bases between them. The CDR3 consists of 15 residues. Germline CDR1 and CDR2: SGHDN and FVKESK. DNA for the CDR3: TGTGCCAGCAGCCAATGGGCAAGCCAGAACACTGAAGCTTTCTTT. Translated: CASSQWASQNTEAFF.

This chain connects TRBV11-2 to TRBJ2-7; D perhaps matches TRBD1 (6 bases). Trimming took 5 bases from V and 0 from J, leaving 14 bases between them. The germline V gene has CDR1 SGHAT and CDR2 FQNNGV. CDR3 length equals 15 residues. The CDR3 nucleotides are TGTGCCAGCAGCCAGGGGCGGGTACGCTCCTACGAGCAGTACTTC. This gives the protein CASSQGRVRSYEQYF. Full variable domain (missing parts from reference TRBV11-2 and TRBJ2-7): EAGVAQSPRYKIIEKRQSVAFWCNPISGHATLYWYQQILGQGPKLLIQFQNNGVVDDSQLPKDRFSAERLKGVDSTLKIQPAKLEDSAVYLCASSQGRVRSYEQYFGPGTRLTVT.

This sequence joins TRBV6-1 and TRBJ2-7; the D gene is possibly TRBD2 (6 bases). V lost 2 bases, J lost 5 bases, and 16 bases lay in between. CDR1 and CDR2 (germline): MNHNS, SASEGT. This CDR3 spans 15 amino acids. This CDR3 reads CASSEFGRRTHEQYF. CDR3 DNA sequence: TGTGCCAGCAGTGAATTTGGGAGGCGGACCCACGAGCAGTACTTC.

There are a few counts of this clone. The CDR3 loop reads CASSIRGSTDTQYF. CDR3 in DNA: TGTGCCAGTAGTATTCGGGGGTCCACAGATACGCAGTATTTT. The gene calls are TRBV19 and TRBJ2-3; D is possibly TRBD2 (6 bases). CDR1 and CDR2 (germline): LNHDA, SQIVND (reference sequence). The CDR3 runs to 14 residues. The V end was cut by 3 bases, the J end by 2 bases, with 9 bases between.

This chain joins TRBV13 and TRBJ2-6, with 8 nucleotides matching TRBD2. V was pared by 5 bases and J by 0 bases, with 18 bases of the junction left unmatched. This CDR3 contains 21 residues. Per the germline V gene, CDR1 is PRHDT and CDR2 is FYEKMQ (reference sequence). The CDR3 coding sequence is TGTGCCAGCAGCAAGAGTCCATCGGGAGGGGCATTTAGCTCTGGGGCCAACGTCCTGACTTTC. Translation gives CASSKSPSGGAFSSGANVLTF. The whole variable domain, filled in from reference TRBV13 and TRBJ2-6, reads AAGVIQSPRHLIKEKRETATLKCYPIPRHDTVYWYQQGPGQDPQFLISFYEKMQSDKGSIPDRFSAQQFSDYHSELNMSSLELGDSALYFCASSKSPSGGAFSSGANVLTFGAGSRLTVL.

The chain carries TRBV5-1 and TRBJ1-2, with 7 bases aligning to TRBD1. Germline V gene lookup returns CDR1 SGHRS and CDR2 YFSETQ. The J segment lost 5 bases and the V segment lost 0 bases, leaving 7 bases of the junction unmatched. The CDR3 is 15 amino acids. The CDR3 spells CASSLGSQGEYGYTF. CDR3 DNA: TGCGCCAGCAGCTTGGGGTCCCAGGGGGAGTATGGCTACACCTTC.

The chain combines TRBV10-3 with TRBJ2-6; TRBD2 is a possible D gene (5 bases). V was clipped by 3 bases and J by 0 bases, with 18 bases between them. Germline CDR1 ENHRY, CDR2 SYGVKD. The CDR3 has 19 residues. CDR3 region: CAISDPVGRRSSGANVLTF. CDR3 in DNA: TGTGCCATCAGTGACCCCGTCGGGCGGAGGAGCTCTGGGGCCAACGTCCTGACTTTC.

This clone was recorded only once. This chain joins TRBV19 and TRBJ1-1, with 12 bases that match TRBD1. The CDR3 runs to 15 residues. Germline CDR1 and CDR2: LNHDA and SQIVND (reference sequence). V gave up 7 bases and J gave up 3 bases; unmatched junction bases: 6. For the CDR3, the DNA is TGTGCCAGTACGCCCGGGACAGGGGGCGACACTGAAGCTTTCTTT. It yields the protein CASTPGTGGDTEAFF. Looking up the rest from reference TRBV19 and TRBJ1-1 gives the full variable domain: DGGITQSPKYLFRKEGQNVTLSCEQNLNHDAMYWYRQDPGQGLRLIYYSQIVNDFQKGDIAEGYSVSREKKESFPLTVTSAQKNPTAFYLCASTPGTGGDTEAFFGQGTRLTVV.

About this clone: This specimen includes other DNA sequences encoding the same CDR3. The chain uses TRBV5-1 and TRBJ2-7, with TRBD2 identical over 12 bases. Germline V gene sequence: CDR1 SGHRS, CDR2 YFSETQ. This CDR3 is built from 19 residues. V shed 0 bases and J 7 bases; nucleotides not matched to a gene: 17. In DNA, the CDR3 is TGCGCCAGCAGCTTGGGTACGTTGGCTAGCGGGAGGGGATCGCGGGAGCAGTACTTC. Its protein is CASSLGTLASGRGSREQYF.

The chain carries TRBV7-2 and TRBJ2-5; D not resolved. V was shortened by 5 bases and J by 1 base, with 5 bases between the two germline ends. CDR1 is SGHTA and CDR2 is FQGNSA in the germline V gene. The CDR3 is made up of 12 amino acids. CDR3 bases: TGTGCCAGCAGCCCTCTCCAAGAGACCCAGTACTTC. It encodes CASSPLQETQYF.

The chain has TRBV6-6 and TRBJ2-5; 11 nucleotides match TRBD2. There are 15 residues in the CDR3. Germline CDR1 reads MNHNY; CDR2 reads SVGAGI (reference sequence). The trim removed 6 bases at V and 2 bases at J, leaving 5 bases unmatched. The CDR3 spells CASRRTSGPQETQYF. The CDR3 nucleotides read TGTGCCAGCAGGAGGACTAGCGGGCCTCAAGAGACCCAGTACTTC.

This clone was picked up a small number of times. V and J are TRBV6-1 and TRBJ2-3; TRBD2 aligns across 9 bases. The CDR3 loop spans 15 amino acids. Per the germline V gene, CDR1 is MNHNS and CDR2 is SASEGT. V was pared by 10 bases and J by 0 bases, with 8 bases of the junction left unmatched. The CDR3 region is CATSSLAGSTDTQYF. Here the CDR3 DNA reads TGTGCCACCTCCTCTCTAGCGGGGAGCACAGATACGCAGTATTTT.

The chain combines TRBV6-6 with TRBJ1-3; TRBD1 might be the D (5 bases). Germline assignment: CDR1 MNHNY and CDR2 SVGAGI (reference sequence). The CDR3 spans 16 residues. Trimming pared 5 bases from V and 0 bases from J, leaving 14 bases between. The CDR3 DNA reads TGTGCCAGCAGTGGGGGGATCTCGAGCTCTGGAAACACCATATATTTT. This sequence encodes CASSGGISSSGNTIYF.

This clone was counted a few times. V and J are TRBV5-4 and TRBJ2-5; no clear D gene. Germline V gene data show CDR1 as SGHNT and CDR2 as YYREEE (reference sequence). The length of the CDR3 is 11 residues. V lost 5 bases and J lost 6, with 8 bases in between. Here the CDR3 DNA reads TGTGCCAGCAGTTGGCAGAAGACCCAGTACTTC. This sequence encodes CASSWQKTQYF.

This chain joins TRBV11-1 and TRBJ2-6, with D possibly being TRBD1 (5 bases). V lost 0 bases and J lost 4, with 19 bases in between. The CDR3 totals 19 residues. CDR1 SGHAT and CDR2 FQDESV come from the germline V gene (reference sequence). CDR3 nucleotide sequence: TGTGCCAGCAGCTTAGCCGTTGACAGTGTGGGCTCCGGGGCCAACGTCCTGACTTTC. It is translated as CASSLAVDSVGSGANVLTF. The complete variable domain, with remaining parts taken from reference TRBV11-1 and TRBJ2-6, reads EAEVAQSPRYKITEKSQAVAFWCDPISGHATLYWYRQILGQGPELLVQFQDESVVDDSQLPKDRFSAERLKGVDSTLKIQPAELGDSAMYLCASSLAVDSVGSGANVLTFGAGSRLTVL.

Notes on this clone: One junction end disagrees with the germline gene, perhaps due to a read error. CDR3 protein: CAISLGNTQYF. The DNA for the CDR3 is TGTGCCATCAGTCTAGGAAATACGCAGTATTTT. The chain links TRBV27 to TRBJ2-3; the D is unclear. Germline assignment: CDR1 MNHEY and CDR2 SMNVEV (reference sequence). The CDR3 spans 11 residues.

The sample holds a few counts of this clone. V gene TRBV7-2 combines with J gene TRBJ2-3; 8 bases are shared with TRBD2. Trimming removed 5 bases from V and 6 bases from J; junction bases left unmatched: 16. Germline V lookup: CDR1 SGHTA, CDR2 FQGNSA. This CDR3 region has 17 residues. The CDR3 DNA follows: TGTGCCAGCAGCCCAAGATTCAGCGGGGGTTACGGGGATACGCAGTATTTT. Translating gives CASSPRFSGGYGDTQYF.

This rearrangement joins TRBV10-3 to TRBJ2-7; TRBD1 agrees at 7 bases. The CDR3 totals 14 residues. CDR1 is ENHRY and CDR2 is SYGVKD in the germline V gene. V was pared by 4 bases and J by 4 bases, with 7 bases of the junction left unmatched. The CDR3 DNA sequence: TGTGCCATCAGTGCCCCGGGACAGAGGTACGAGCAGTACTTC. This encodes CAISAPGQRYEQYF.

The chain is built from TRBV28 and TRBJ2-7, with 13 nucleotides matching TRBD2. Germline assignment: CDR1 MDHEN and CDR2 SYDVKM. The CDR3 is 16 residues long. The J segment lost 5 bases and the V segment lost 7 bases, leaving 11 bases of the junction unmatched. The CDR3 bases are TGTGCCAGCACCCGACGGGGGACTAGCGGGACTAACGAGCAGTACTTC. This translates into CASTRRGTSGTNEQYF.

V gene TRBV5-5 combines with J gene TRBJ1-2; 8 bases are a match to TRBD1. In germline, CDR1 is SGHKS, CDR2 YYEKEE (reference sequence). This CDR3 is built from 13 residues. The trim removed 4 bases at V and 5 bases at J, leaving 4 bases unmatched. The CDR3 reads CASSRTGRYGYTF. The CDR3 bases are TGTGCCAGCAGCCGGACAGGGCGATATGGCTACACCTTC. Using reference TRBV5-5 and TRBJ1-2 for the parts outside the CDR3, the full variable domain is DAGVTQSPTHLIKTRGQQVTLRCSPISGHKSVSWYQQVLGQGPQFIFQYYEKEERGRGNFPDRFSARQFPNYSSELNVNALLLGDSALYLCASSRTGRYGYTFGSGTRLTVV.

The J gene is TRBJ2-5, the V gene TRBV10-3, with TRBD2 matching over 8 bases. This CDR3 spans 16 amino acids. The germline CDR1 and CDR2 sequences are ENHRY and SYGVKD. J was trimmed by 5 bases and V by 2 bases; bases with no gene match: 10. The CDR3, as DNA: TGTGCCATCAGTGAGAGTAGCGGGGTGCTCGGGGAGACCCAGTACTTC. This translates into CAISESSGVLGETQYF.